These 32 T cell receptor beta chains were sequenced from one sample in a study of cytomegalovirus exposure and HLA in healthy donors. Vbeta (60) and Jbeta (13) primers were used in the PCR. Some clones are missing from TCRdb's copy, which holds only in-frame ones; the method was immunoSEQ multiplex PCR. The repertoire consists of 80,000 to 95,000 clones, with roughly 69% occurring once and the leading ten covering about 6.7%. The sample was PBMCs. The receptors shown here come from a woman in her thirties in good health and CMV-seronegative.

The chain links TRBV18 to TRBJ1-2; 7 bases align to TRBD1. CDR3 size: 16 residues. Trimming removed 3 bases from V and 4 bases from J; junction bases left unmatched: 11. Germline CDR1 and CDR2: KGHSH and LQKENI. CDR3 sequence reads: CASSPQRTGASYGYTF. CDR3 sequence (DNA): TGTGCCAGCTCACCTCAAAGGACAGGCGCCTCCTATGGCTACACCTTC. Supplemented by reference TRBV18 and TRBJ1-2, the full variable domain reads NAGVMQNPRHLVRRRGQEARLRCSPMKGHSHVYWYRQLPEEGLKFMVYLQKENIIDESGMPKERFSAEFPKEGPSILRIQQVVRGDSAAYFCASSPQRTGASYGYTFGSGTRLTVV.

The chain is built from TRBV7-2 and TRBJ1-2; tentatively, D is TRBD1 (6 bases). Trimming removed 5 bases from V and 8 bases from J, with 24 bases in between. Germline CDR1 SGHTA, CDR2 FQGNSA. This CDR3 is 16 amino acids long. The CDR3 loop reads CASSPTVQGSGLGYTF. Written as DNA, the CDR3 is TGTGCCAGCAGCCCTACCGTACAGGGATCCGGGTTGGGCTACACCTTC.

The CDR3 here is CASSYDRGPLGDTQYF. The CDR3 DNA is TGTGCCAGCAGTTACGACAGGGGACCCCTAGGAGATACGCAGTATTTT. The chain recombines TRBV25-1 with TRBJ2-3; TRBD1 aligns across 8 bases. J gave up 5 bases and V 5 bases, and 12 bases lay outside the gene matches. The CDR3 runs 16 residues. CDR1 MGHDK and CDR2 SYGVNS come from the germline V gene. The variable domain in full, with the rest retrieved from reference TRBV25-1 and TRBJ2-3, is EADIYQTPRYLVIGTGKKITLECSQTMGHDKMYWYQQDPGMELHLIHYSYGVNSTEKGDLSSESTVSRIRTEHFPLTLESARPSHTSQYLCASSYDRGPLGDTQYFGPGTRLTVL.

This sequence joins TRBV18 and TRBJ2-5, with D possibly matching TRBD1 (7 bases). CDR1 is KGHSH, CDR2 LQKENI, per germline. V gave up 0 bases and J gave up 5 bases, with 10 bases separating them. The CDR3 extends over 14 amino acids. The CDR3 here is CASSPPGGGETQYF. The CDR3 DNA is TGTGCCAGCTCACCACCAGGAGGGGGCGAGACCCAGTACTTC. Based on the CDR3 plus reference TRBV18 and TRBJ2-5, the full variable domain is NAGVMQNPRHLVRRRGQEARLRCSPMKGHSHVYWYRQLPEEGLKFMVYLQKENIIDESGMPKERFSAEFPKEGPSILRIQQVVRGDSAAYFCASSPPGGGETQYFGPGTRLLVL.

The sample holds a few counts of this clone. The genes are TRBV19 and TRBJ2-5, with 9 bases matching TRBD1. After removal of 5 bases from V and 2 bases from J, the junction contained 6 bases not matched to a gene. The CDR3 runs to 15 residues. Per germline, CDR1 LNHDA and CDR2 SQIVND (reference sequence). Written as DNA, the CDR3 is TGTGCCAGTAGTCCATGGGGGACAGGGCAAGAGACCCAGTACTTC. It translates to CASSPWGTGQETQYF.

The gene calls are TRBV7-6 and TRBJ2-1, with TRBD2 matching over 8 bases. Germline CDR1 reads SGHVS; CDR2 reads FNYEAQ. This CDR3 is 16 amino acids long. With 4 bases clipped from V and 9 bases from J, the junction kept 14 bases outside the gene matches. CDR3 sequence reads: CASSSRTKAGAGEQFF. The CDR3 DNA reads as TGTGCCAGCAGCTCGAGGACTAAAGCGGGAGCGGGTGAGCAGTTCTTC.

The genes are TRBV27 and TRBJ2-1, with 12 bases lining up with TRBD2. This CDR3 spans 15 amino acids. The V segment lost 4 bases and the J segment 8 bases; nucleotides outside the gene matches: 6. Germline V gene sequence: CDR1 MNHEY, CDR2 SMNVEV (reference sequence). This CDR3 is CASSSPSGRGYEQFF. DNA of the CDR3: TGTGCCAGCAGTTCCCCTAGCGGGAGGGGATATGAGCAGTTCTTC.

Here the CDR3 DNA reads TGCGCCAGCAGCTCATCGACAGGGCTTTACTATGGCTACACCTTC. It yields the protein CASSSSTGLYYGYTF. V usage is TRBV5-1 and J usage is TRBJ1-2, with 7 bases that match TRBD1. This CDR3 region has 15 residues. Trimming removed 3 bases from V and 3 bases from J; junction bases left unmatched: 8. Germline CDR1 and CDR2: SGHRS and YFSETQ.

CDR3 in amino acids: CASSPRFRAPNEKLFF. Here the CDR3 DNA reads TGTGCCAGCAGCCCCCGGTTCCGAGCCCCTAATGAAAAACTGTTTTTT. The chain couples TRBV11-2 to TRBJ1-4; D unclear. The CDR3 is 16 residues long. CDR1 is SGHAT, CDR2 FQNNGV, per germline. The V and J ends lost 5 bases and 3 bases respectively, with 16 bases between them.

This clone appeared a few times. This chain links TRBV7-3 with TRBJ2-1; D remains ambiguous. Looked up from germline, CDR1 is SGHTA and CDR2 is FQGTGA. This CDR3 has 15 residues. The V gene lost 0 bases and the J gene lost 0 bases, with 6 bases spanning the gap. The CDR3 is CASSLTRSSYNEQFF. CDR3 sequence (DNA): TGTGCCAGCAGCTTAACTCGGAGCTCCTACAATGAGCAGTTCTTC.

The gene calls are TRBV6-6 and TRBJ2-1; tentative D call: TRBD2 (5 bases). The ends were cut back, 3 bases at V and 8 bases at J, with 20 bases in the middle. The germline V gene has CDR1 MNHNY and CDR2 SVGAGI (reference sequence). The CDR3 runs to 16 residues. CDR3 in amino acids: CASSYKGENVKHEQFF. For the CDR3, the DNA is TGTGCCAGCAGTTATAAGGGAGAAAACGTAAAGCATGAGCAGTTCTTC.

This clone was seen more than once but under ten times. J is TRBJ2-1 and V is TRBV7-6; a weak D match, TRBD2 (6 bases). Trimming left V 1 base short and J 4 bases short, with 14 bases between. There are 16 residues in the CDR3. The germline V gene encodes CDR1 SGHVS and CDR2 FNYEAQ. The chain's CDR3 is CASSLGGLRLYNEQFF. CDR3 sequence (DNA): TGTGCCAGCAGCTTAGGGGGACTTAGACTATACAATGAGCAGTTCTTC.

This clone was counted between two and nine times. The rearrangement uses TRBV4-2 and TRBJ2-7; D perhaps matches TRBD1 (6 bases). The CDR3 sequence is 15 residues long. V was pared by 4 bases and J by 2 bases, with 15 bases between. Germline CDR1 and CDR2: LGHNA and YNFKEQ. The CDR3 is CASSPTRGSAYEQYF. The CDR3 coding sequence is TGTGCCAGCAGCCCTACGAGGGGGAGCGCCTACGAGCAGTACTTC.

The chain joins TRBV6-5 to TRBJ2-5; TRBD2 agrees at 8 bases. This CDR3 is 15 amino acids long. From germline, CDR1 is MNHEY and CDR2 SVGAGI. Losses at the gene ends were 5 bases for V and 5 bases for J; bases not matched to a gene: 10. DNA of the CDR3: TGTGCCAGCAGTACCCCCCGGGGGGGCTGGGAGACCCAGTACTTC. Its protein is CASSTPRGGWETQYF.

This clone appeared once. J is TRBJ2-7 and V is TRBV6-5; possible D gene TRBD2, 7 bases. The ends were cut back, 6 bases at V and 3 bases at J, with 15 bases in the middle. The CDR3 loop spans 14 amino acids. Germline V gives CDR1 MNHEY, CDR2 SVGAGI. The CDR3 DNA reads TGTGCCAGCAGCTCGAGGGAGGGGGGCTACGAGCAGTACTTC. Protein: CASSSREGGYEQYF.

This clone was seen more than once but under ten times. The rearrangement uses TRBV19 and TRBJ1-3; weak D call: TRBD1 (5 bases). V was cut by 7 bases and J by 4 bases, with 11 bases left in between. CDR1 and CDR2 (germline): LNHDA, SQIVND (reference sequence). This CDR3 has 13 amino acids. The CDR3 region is CASTPGSGNTIYF. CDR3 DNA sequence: TGTGCCAGTACCCCAGGGTCCGGAAACACCATATATTTT.

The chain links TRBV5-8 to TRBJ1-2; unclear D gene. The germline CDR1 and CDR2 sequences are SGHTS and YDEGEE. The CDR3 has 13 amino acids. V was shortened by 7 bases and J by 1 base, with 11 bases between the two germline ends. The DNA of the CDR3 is TGTGCCAGCTATGACCGGGATAACTATGGCTACACCTTC. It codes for CASYDRDNYGYTF.

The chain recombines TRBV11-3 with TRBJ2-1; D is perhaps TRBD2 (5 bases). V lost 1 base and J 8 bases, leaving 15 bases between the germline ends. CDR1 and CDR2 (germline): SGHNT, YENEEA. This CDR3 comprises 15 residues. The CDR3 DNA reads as TGTGCCAGCAGCTTAGGGGCGGGCAGGAGCGATGAGCAGTTCTTC. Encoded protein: CASSLGAGRSDEQFF.

This chain's CDR3 is CASSFTGLMSYGYTF. DNA of the CDR3: TGTGCCAGCAGCTTTACAGGGTTAATGTCCTATGGCTACACCTTC. This rearrangement joins TRBV7-2 to TRBJ1-2, with D perhaps TRBD1 (6 bases). Trimming pared 3 bases from V and 4 bases from J, leaving 15 bases between. There are 15 residues in the CDR3. Germline assignment: CDR1 SGHTA and CDR2 FQGNSA.

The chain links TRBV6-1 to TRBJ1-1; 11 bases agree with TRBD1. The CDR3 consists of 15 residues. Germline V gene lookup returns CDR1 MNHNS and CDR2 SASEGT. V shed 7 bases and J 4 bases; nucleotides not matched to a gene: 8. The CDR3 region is CASTDRGRLGTEAFF. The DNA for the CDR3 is TGTGCCAGCACGGACAGGGGGCGTCTTGGCACTGAAGCTTTCTTT.

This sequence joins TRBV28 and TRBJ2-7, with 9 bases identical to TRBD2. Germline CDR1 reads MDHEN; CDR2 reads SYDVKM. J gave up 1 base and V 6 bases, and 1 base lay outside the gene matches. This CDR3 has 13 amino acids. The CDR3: CASRLAGSYEQYF. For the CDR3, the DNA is TGTGCCAGCAGACTAGCGGGTTCCTACGAGCAGTACTTC.

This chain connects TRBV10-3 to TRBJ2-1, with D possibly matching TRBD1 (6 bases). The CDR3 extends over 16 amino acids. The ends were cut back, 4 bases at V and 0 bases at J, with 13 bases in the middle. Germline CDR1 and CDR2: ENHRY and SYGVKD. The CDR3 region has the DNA TGTGCCATCAGTGCACAAGACAGGTTCTCCTACAATGAGCAGTTCTTC. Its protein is CAISAQDRFSYNEQFF.

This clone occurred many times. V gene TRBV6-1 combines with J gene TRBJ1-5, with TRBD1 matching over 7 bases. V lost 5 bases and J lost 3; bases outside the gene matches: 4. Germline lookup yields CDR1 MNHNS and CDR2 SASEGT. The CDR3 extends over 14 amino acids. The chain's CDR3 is CASSLGTVNQPQHF. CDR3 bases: TGTGCCAGCAGTCTCGGGACAGTCAATCAGCCCCAGCATTTT.

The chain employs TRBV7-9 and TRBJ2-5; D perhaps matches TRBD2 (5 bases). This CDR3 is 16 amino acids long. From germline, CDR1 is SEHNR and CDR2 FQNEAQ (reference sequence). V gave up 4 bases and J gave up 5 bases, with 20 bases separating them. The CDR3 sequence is CASSSGLSTLGETQYF. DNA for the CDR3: TGTGCCAGCAGCTCCGGACTTTCCACCCTTGGGGAGACCCAGTACTTC.

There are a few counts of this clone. In DNA, the CDR3 is TGTGCCAGCAGCCACATCGTCTCTGGAAACACCATATATTTT. Amino acid sequence: CASSHIVSGNTIYF. The V and J genes are TRBV6-5 and TRBJ1-3; D is uncertain. The V and J ends lost 6 bases and 0 bases respectively, with 9 bases between them. Germline assignment: CDR1 MNHEY and CDR2 SVGAGI. The CDR3 totals 14 residues.

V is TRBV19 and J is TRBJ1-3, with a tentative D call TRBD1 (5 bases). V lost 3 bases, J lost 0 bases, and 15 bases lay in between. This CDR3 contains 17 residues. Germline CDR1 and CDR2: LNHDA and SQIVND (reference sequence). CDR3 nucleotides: TGTGCCAGTAGTATGCCCCCCAGGGCCAGCTCTGGAAACACCATATATTTT. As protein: CASSMPPRASSGNTIYF.

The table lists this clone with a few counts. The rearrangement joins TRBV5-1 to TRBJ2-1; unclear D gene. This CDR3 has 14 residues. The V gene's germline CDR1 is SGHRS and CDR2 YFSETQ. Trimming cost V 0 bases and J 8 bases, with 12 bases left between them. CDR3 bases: TGCGCCAGCAGCTTGGGACGCCCCGCGGATGAGCAGTTCTTC. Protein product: CASSLGRPADEQFF.

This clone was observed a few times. Here the CDR3 DNA reads TGTGCCAGCAGCTTTCCCGACAGCCGGGGCACAGATACGCAGTATTTT. It specifies CASSFPDSRGTDTQYF. V is TRBV5-4 and J is TRBJ2-3, with D tentatively TRBD1 (5 bases). Trimming left V 2 bases short and J 1 base short, with 14 bases between. CDR3 length equals 16 residues. Germline lookup yields CDR1 SGHNT and CDR2 YYREEE (reference sequence).

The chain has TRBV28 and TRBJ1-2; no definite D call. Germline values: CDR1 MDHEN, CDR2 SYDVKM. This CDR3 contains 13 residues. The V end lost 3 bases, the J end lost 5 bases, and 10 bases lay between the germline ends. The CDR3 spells CASSLPLQYGYTF. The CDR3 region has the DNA TGTGCCAGCAGTTTGCCCTTGCAGTATGGCTACACCTTC.

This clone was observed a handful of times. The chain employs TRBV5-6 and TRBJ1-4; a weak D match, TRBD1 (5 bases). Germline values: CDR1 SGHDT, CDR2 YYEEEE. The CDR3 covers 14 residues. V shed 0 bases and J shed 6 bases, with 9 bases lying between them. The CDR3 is CASSLARGYEKLFF. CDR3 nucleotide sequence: TGTGCCAGCAGCTTGGCCCGGGGGTATGAAAAACTGTTTTTT. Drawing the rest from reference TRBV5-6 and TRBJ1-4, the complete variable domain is DAGVTQSPTHLIKTRGQQVTLRCSPKSGHDTVSWYQQALGQGPQFIFQYYEEEERQRGNFPDRFSGHQFPNYSSELNVNALLLGDSALYLCASSLARGYEKLFFGSGTQLSVL.

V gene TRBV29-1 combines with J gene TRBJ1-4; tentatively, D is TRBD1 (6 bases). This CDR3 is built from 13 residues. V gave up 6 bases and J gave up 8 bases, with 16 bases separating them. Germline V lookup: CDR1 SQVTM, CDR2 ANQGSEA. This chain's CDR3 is CSVPGGRGEKLFF. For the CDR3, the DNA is TGCAGCGTACCCGGGGGGCGAGGGGAAAAACTGTTTTTT.

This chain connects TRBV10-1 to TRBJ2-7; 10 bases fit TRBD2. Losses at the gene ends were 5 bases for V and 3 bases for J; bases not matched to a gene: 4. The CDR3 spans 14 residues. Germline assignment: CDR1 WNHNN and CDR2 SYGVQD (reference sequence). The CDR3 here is CASSLAGDRYEQYF. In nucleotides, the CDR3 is TGCGCCAGCAGTCTAGCGGGAGACCGCTACGAGCAGTACTTC.